A selection of T cell receptor beta chains follows, all from one sample in a study of shared clonotypes between healthy human individuals. Profiling relied on immunoSEQ multiplex PCR, and the TCRdb table lists in-frame clones only, not all of them. The sample records roughly 600,000 clones, about 98% being singletons. Sequenced: naive CD8+ T cells sorted from blood. The receptors shown here come from a man aged 30 to 39 in good health. CDR3s include the opening cysteine and the closing phenylalanine or tryptophan. Each record gives: J gene, V gene, clone size, D gene, CDR3 protein, CDR3 DNA. D genes are given only for firm matches. For some rows the clone size is stated as once, few or many, or as a class when expanded; others skip it.

j_gene: TRBJ2-5; v_gene: TRBV11-2; abundance: -; d_gene: -; CDR3aa: CASSFWEGETQYF; CDR3nt: TGTGCCAGCAGCTTTTGGGAAGGGGAGACCCAGTACTTC
j_gene: TRBJ1-5; v_gene: TRBV10-2; abundance: -; d_gene: -; CDR3aa: CASRETENSNQPQHF; CDR3nt: TGCGCCAGCCGGGAGACAGAGAATAGCAATCAGCCCCAGCATTTT
j_gene: TRBJ1-2; v_gene: TRBV9; abundance: -; d_gene: -; CDR3aa: CASSVGRYYTF; CDR3nt: TGTGCCAGCAGCGTAGGCCGGTACTACACCTTC
j_gene: TRBJ2-7; v_gene: TRBV2; abundance: -; d_gene: -; CDR3aa: CASSEYVGRGYEQYF; CDR3nt: TGTGCCAGCAGTGAGTACGTGGGACGAGGCTACGAGCAGTACTTC
j_gene: TRBJ2-7; v_gene: TRBV28; abundance: -; d_gene: TRBD2; CDR3aa: CASSSVLAGYEQYF; CDR3nt: TGTGCCAGCAGCAGCGTCCTAGCGGGATACGAGCAGTACTTC
j_gene: TRBJ1-5; v_gene: TRBV7-9; abundance: -; d_gene: -; CDR3aa: CASSSPGTSQPQHF; CDR3nt: TGTGCCAGCAGCTCTCCGGGGACATCTCAGCCCCAGCATTTT
j_gene: TRBJ2-2; v_gene: TRBV11-1; abundance: -; d_gene: -; CDR3aa: CASSAGVSWLNTGELFF; CDR3nt: TGTGCCAGCAGCGCAGGGGTCTCATGGTTGAACACCGGGGAACTGTTTTTT
j_gene: TRBJ1-1; v_gene: TRBV27; abundance: -; d_gene: -; CDR3aa: CASSLTGSWNTEAFF; CDR3nt: TGTGCCAGCAGTTTGACAGGCTCCTGGAACACTGAAGCTTTCTTT
j_gene: TRBJ1-3; v_gene: TRBV30; abundance: -; d_gene: -; CDR3aa: CAYVVIQRNTIYF; CDR3nt: TGTGCCTACGTAGTGATCCAGAGAAACACCATATATTTT
j_gene: TRBJ1-4; v_gene: TRBV10-2; abundance: -; d_gene: -; CDR3aa: CASSESRGRGLGEKLFF; CDR3nt: TGCGCCAGCAGTGAGTCCCGCGGGAGGGGCCTAGGGGAAAAACTGTTTTTT
j_gene: TRBJ2-1; v_gene: TRBV7-9; abundance: -; d_gene: -; CDR3aa: CASSSSSYNEQFF; CDR3nt: TGTGCCAGCAGTTCTAGCTCCTACAATGAGCAGTTCTTC
j_gene: TRBJ2-2; v_gene: TRBV21-1; abundance: -; d_gene: -; CDR3aa: CASSKKGDTGELFF; CDR3nt: TGTGCCAGCAGCAAAAAGGGCGACACCGGGGAGCTGTTTTTT
j_gene: TRBJ2-1; v_gene: TRBV7-8; abundance: -; d_gene: TRBD2; CDR3aa: CASNIAGDNEQFF; CDR3nt: TGTGCCAGCAACATAGCGGGGGACAATGAGCAGTTCTTC
j_gene: TRBJ2-1; v_gene: TRBV9; abundance: -; d_gene: TRBD2; CDR3aa: CASSLSTSGPSPVDGQFF; CDR3nt: TGTGCCAGCAGCCTTAGTACTAGCGGCCCTTCCCCGGTGGATGGGCAGTTCTTC
j_gene: TRBJ2-1; v_gene: TRBV29-1; abundance: -; d_gene: TRBD1; CDR3aa: CSVKTGMGTYNEQFF; CDR3nt: TGCAGCGTTAAGACAGGGATGGGGACCTACAATGAGCAGTTCTTC
j_gene: TRBJ2-7; v_gene: TRBV5-4; abundance: -; d_gene: TRBD2; CDR3aa: CASSFIAGSGYEQYF; CDR3nt: TGTGCCAGCAGCTTTATAGCGGGATCAGGCTACGAGCAGTACTTC
j_gene: TRBJ1-2; v_gene: TRBV7-2; abundance: -; d_gene: -; CDR3aa: CASSLKVSGGYTF; CDR3nt: TGTGCCAGCAGCTTGAAAGTGAGCGGCGGCTACACCTTC
j_gene: TRBJ2-1; v_gene: TRBV5-5; abundance: -; d_gene: -; CDR3aa: CASSLFQGNEQFF; CDR3nt: TGTGCCAGCAGCTTGTTTCAGGGAAATGAGCAGTTCTTC
j_gene: TRBJ2-7; v_gene: TRBV5-6; abundance: -; d_gene: TRBD1; CDR3aa: CASSFGTGSYEQYF; CDR3nt: TGTGCCAGCAGCTTTGGGACAGGTTCCTACGAGCAGTACTTC
j_gene: TRBJ1-4; v_gene: TRBV5-1; abundance: -; d_gene: -; CDR3aa: CASSLDLGKNEKLFF; CDR3nt: TGCGCCAGCAGCTTGGATTTGGGGAAGAATGAAAAACTGTTTTTT
j_gene: TRBJ2-7; v_gene: TRBV29-1; abundance: -; d_gene: -; CDR3aa: CSVVASNEQYF; CDR3nt: TGCAGCGTTGTGGCTAGCAACGAGCAGTACTTC
j_gene: TRBJ2-1; v_gene: TRBV7-9; abundance: -; d_gene: -; CDR3aa: CACPGQPDEQFF; CDR3nt: TGTGCCTGTCCAGGGCAGCCGGATGAGCAGTTCTTC
j_gene: TRBJ2-1; v_gene: TRBV25-1; abundance: -; d_gene: -; CDR3aa: CASRVDEGLNEQFF; CDR3nt: TGTGCCAGCAGGGTCGATGAGGGGCTGAATGAGCAGTTCTTC
j_gene: TRBJ2-7; v_gene: TRBV5-4; abundance: -; d_gene: -; CDR3aa: CASGQGHSYEQYF; CDR3nt: TGTGCCAGCGGGCAGGGACACTCCTACGAGCAGTACTTC
j_gene: TRBJ2-2; v_gene: TRBV28; abundance: once; d_gene: TRBD1; CDR3aa: CASSIWTGSTGELFF; CDR3nt: TGTGCCAGCAGTATATGGACAGGGTCCACCGGGGAGCTGTTTTTT
j_gene: TRBJ1-2; v_gene: TRBV2; abundance: -; d_gene: -; CDR3aa: CASPEGIGTKPYGYTF; CDR3nt: TGTGCCAGTCCCGAGGGTATAGGAACGAAACCATATGGCTACACCTTC
j_gene: TRBJ1-1; v_gene: TRBV7-9; abundance: -; d_gene: -; CDR3aa: CASSQMNTEAFF; CDR3nt: TGTGCCAGCAGCCAGATGAACACTGAAGCTTTCTTT
j_gene: TRBJ2-7; v_gene: TRBV13; abundance: -; d_gene: -; CDR3aa: CASSPPANRYEQYF; CDR3nt: TGTGCCAGCAGCCCGCCTGCGAACAGATACGAGCAGTACTTC
j_gene: TRBJ2-7; v_gene: TRBV6-6; abundance: -; d_gene: TRBD1; CDR3aa: CASRPPGTGLYEQYF; CDR3nt: TGTGCCAGCAGGCCGCCCGGGACAGGCCTCTACGAGCAGTACTTC
j_gene: TRBJ2-1; v_gene: TRBV19; abundance: -; d_gene: TRBD1; CDR3aa: CASSSRDRGGREQFF; CDR3nt: TGTGCCAGTAGTTCCCGGGACAGGGGTGGTCGTGAGCAGTTCTTC
j_gene: TRBJ1-4; v_gene: TRBV5-6; abundance: -; d_gene: -; CDR3aa: CASSAWGEKLFF; CDR3nt: TGTGCCAGCAGCGCGTGGGGCGAAAAACTGTTTTTT
j_gene: TRBJ2-7; v_gene: TRBV13; abundance: -; d_gene: TRBD1; CDR3aa: CASSWGTGAFQQYF; CDR3nt: TGTGCCAGCAGCTGGGGGACAGGGGCCTTCCAGCAGTACTTC
j_gene: TRBJ2-1; v_gene: TRBV5-1; abundance: once; d_gene: -; CDR3aa: CASSSGDRGVDEQFF; CDR3nt: TGCGCCAGCAGCTCGGGGGACAGAGGCGTTGATGAGCAGTTCTTC
j_gene: TRBJ2-5; v_gene: TRBV18; abundance: -; d_gene: TRBD1; CDR3aa: CASSPGLRQGVYQETQYF; CDR3nt: TGTGCCAGCTCACCAGGTCTGCGACAGGGGGTCTACCAAGAGACCCAGTACTTC
j_gene: TRBJ2-5; v_gene: TRBV11-2; abundance: -; d_gene: -; CDR3aa: CASSPKPWETQYF; CDR3nt: TGTGCCAGCAGCCCCAAGCCCTGGGAGACCCAGTACTTC
j_gene: TRBJ1-3; v_gene: TRBV27; abundance: -; d_gene: TRBD1; CDR3aa: CASSPTGLSGNTIYF; CDR3nt: TGTGCCAGCAGTCCGACAGGGCTGTCTGGAAACACCATATATTTT
j_gene: TRBJ2-7; v_gene: TRBV11-2; abundance: -; d_gene: TRBD2; CDR3aa: CASSLGTSGNYEQYF; CDR3nt: TGTGCCAGCAGCTTAGGGACTAGCGGGAACTACGAACAGTACTTC
j_gene: TRBJ2-2; v_gene: TRBV9; abundance: -; d_gene: -; CDR3aa: CASNQGRDDGGELFF; CDR3nt: TGTGCCAGCAATCAAGGTCGGGACGATGGCGGGGAGCTGTTTTTT
j_gene: TRBJ1-2; v_gene: TRBV5-1; abundance: -; d_gene: -; CDR3aa: CASSPGRAPPGYTF; CDR3nt: TGCGCCAGCAGCCCAGGCAGAGCGCCGCCCGGCTACACCTTC
j_gene: TRBJ2-5; v_gene: TRBV4-1; abundance: -; d_gene: TRBD2; CDR3aa: CASSPGTSGVLQETQYF; CDR3nt: TGCGCCAGCAGCCCGGGGACTAGCGGGGTGTTGCAAGAGACCCAGTACTTC
j_gene: TRBJ2-7; v_gene: TRBV7-9; abundance: -; d_gene: -; CDR3aa: CASSWVTAYEEQYF; CDR3nt: TGTGCCAGCAGCTGGGTTACGGCCTACGAGGAGCAGTACTTC
j_gene: TRBJ2-2; v_gene: TRBV29-1; abundance: -; d_gene: TRBD2; CDR3aa: CSVGLAGVKAGELFF; CDR3nt: TGCAGCGTTGGACTAGCGGGAGTGAAGGCCGGGGAGCTGTTTTTT
j_gene: TRBJ2-1; v_gene: TRBV7-2; abundance: -; d_gene: TRBD2; CDR3aa: CASSPWTSGAYNEQFF; CDR3nt: TGTGCCAGCAGTCCATGGACTAGCGGTGCCTACAATGAGCAGTTCTTC
j_gene: TRBJ2-2; v_gene: TRBV29-1; abundance: -; d_gene: -; CDR3aa: CSVEDLDDGELFF; CDR3nt: TGCAGCGTTGAAGATCTAGATGACGGGGAGCTGTTTTTT
j_gene: TRBJ2-7; v_gene: TRBV15; abundance: -; d_gene: -; CDR3aa: CATSTGGGSYEQYF; CDR3nt: TGTGCCACCAGCACTGGGGGTGGATCCTACGAGCAGTACTTC
j_gene: TRBJ1-5; v_gene: TRBV5-1; abundance: -; d_gene: TRBD1; CDR3aa: CASSLWTGPDQPQHF; CDR3nt: TGCGCCAGCAGCCTGTGGACAGGGCCAGATCAGCCCCAGCATTTT
j_gene: TRBJ1-4; v_gene: TRBV29-1; abundance: -; d_gene: -; CDR3aa: CSVELVGRNEKLFF; CDR3nt: TGCAGCGTTGAGTTAGTCGGACGTAATGAAAAACTGTTTTTT
j_gene: TRBJ1-5; v_gene: TRBV28; abundance: -; d_gene: -; CDR3aa: CASRIYSNQPQHF; CDR3nt: TGTGCCAGCAGAATCTATAGCAATCAGCCCCAGCATTTT
j_gene: TRBJ2-4; v_gene: TRBV7-2; abundance: few; d_gene: -; CDR3aa: CASSLNGGAKNIQYF; CDR3nt: TGTGCCAGCAGCTTAAATGGGGGAGCCAAAAACATTCAGTACTTC
j_gene: TRBJ2-1; v_gene: TRBV29-1; abundance: -; d_gene: TRBD1; CDR3aa: CSVEFRQGEFF; CDR3nt: TGCAGCGTTGAATTCAGACAGGGGGAGTTCTTC
j_gene: TRBJ2-3; v_gene: TRBV4-3; abundance: -; d_gene: -; CDR3aa: CASSQSAGTSTDTQYF; CDR3nt: TGCGCCAGCAGCCAATCTGCGGGGACTAGCACAGATACGCAGTATTTT
j_gene: TRBJ1-2; v_gene: TRBV5-5; abundance: -; d_gene: TRBD1; CDR3aa: CASSPQGVRDGYTF; CDR3nt: TGTGCCAGCAGCCCTCAGGGGGTTCGGGATGGCTACACCTTC
j_gene: TRBJ2-7; v_gene: TRBV29-1; abundance: -; d_gene: TRBD1; CDR3aa: CSVVTGGFSYEQYF; CDR3nt: TGCAGCGTGGTGACAGGGGGATTCTCCTACGAGCAGTACTTC
j_gene: TRBJ2-7; v_gene: TRBV27; abundance: few; d_gene: -; CDR3aa: CASSLQGLGYEQYF; CDR3nt: TGTGCCAGCAGTTTACAGGGCCTGGGGTATGAGCAGTACTTC
j_gene: TRBJ2-2; v_gene: TRBV7-9; abundance: -; d_gene: TRBD2; CDR3aa: CASSPTSGRGTGELFF; CDR3nt: TGTGCCAGCAGCCCCACTAGCGGGAGGGGGACCGGGGAGCTGTTTTTT
j_gene: TRBJ1-3; v_gene: TRBV4-1; abundance: -; d_gene: -; CDR3aa: CASSPKGDASSGNTIYF; CDR3nt: TGCGCCAGCAGCCCAAAAGGAGACGCTAGCTCTGGAAACACCATATATTTT
j_gene: TRBJ2-2; v_gene: TRBV5-5; abundance: -; d_gene: TRBD1; CDR3aa: CASSSTGSTQNTGELFF; CDR3nt: TGTGCCAGCAGCTCGACAGGGTCCACCCAAAACACCGGGGAGCTGTTTTTT
j_gene: TRBJ2-7; v_gene: TRBV19; abundance: -; d_gene: -; CDR3aa: CAKSLPRPPEQYF; CDR3nt: TGTGCCAAGTCCCTGCCCCGTCCCCCCGAGCAGTACTTC